A selection of T cell receptor beta chains follows, all from one sample in a study of blood T cell repertoires in COVID-19. Only in-frame clones appear in the TCRdb table, and some are missing; sequencing was by immunoSEQ multiplex PCR. The table includes roughly 210,000 clones, less than 90% detected once. Sequenced input: peripheral blood. Receptors originate from a woman at least 80 years old with COVID-19, enrolled during active disease. Each CDR3 is given with its conserved first and last residue. Fields, in order: V gene, D gene, J gene, clone size, CDR3 protein, CDR3 DNA. The D gene is left open where the match is weak. A row's size may be missing; if present it is once, few, many or a size class.

TRBV3-1/TRBV3-2	.	TRBJ1-1	.	CASRMTVNTEAFF	TGTGCCAGCAGAATGACAGTGAACACTGAAGCTTTCTTT
TRBV27	.	TRBJ2-1	once	CASSINRAWHEQFF	TGTGCCAGCAGTATAAACAGGGCATGGCATGAGCAGTTCTTC
TRBV6-9	TRBD1	TRBJ2-6	.	CAIRQGEGSGANVLTF	TGTGCCATCCGACAGGGGGAAGGCTCTGGGGCCAACGTCCTGACTTTC
TRBV9	.	TRBJ1-6	.	CASSTVLQGAPLHF	TGTGCCAGCAGCACCGTCTTACAGGGCGCACCCCTCCACTTT
TRBV7-9	TRBD1	TRBJ1-1	.	CASSLIMSAGTVNTEAFF	TGTGCCAGCAGCTTAATAATGAGCGCCGGGACAGTGAACACTGAAGCTTTCTTT
TRBV6-6	.	TRBJ1-5	.	CASSYSQGWQPQHF	TGTGCCAGCAGTTACTCCCAGGGGTGGCAGCCCCAGCATTTT
TRBV5-4	TRBD2	TRBJ2-1	once	CASSPGSGGVYNEQFF	TGTGCCAGCAGCCCCGGGAGCGGGGGAGTATACAATGAGCAGTTCTTC
TRBV7-9	TRBD1	TRBJ2-5	.	CASSSGTGRETQYF	TGTGCCAGCAGCTCCGGGACAGGGAGGGAGACCCAGTACTTC
TRBV19	.	TRBJ2-1	.	CASSIVKDSLVKFF	TGTGCCAGTAGTATAGTGAAGGACAGTTTAGTAAAGTTCTTC
TRBV4-3	.	TRBJ2-3	.	CASSQNRGGPRTDTQYF	TGCGCCAGCAGCCAAAACCGTGGCGGTCCCCGCACAGATACGCAGTATTTT
TRBV6-5	.	TRBJ1-1	.	CASTRVQAGAEAFF	TGTGCCAGCACCCGAGTACAGGCTGGGGCTGAAGCTTTCTTT
TRBV5-8	TRBD1	TRBJ1-2	once	CASSSRQGDYGYTF	TGTGCCAGCAGCTCAAGACAGGGCGACTATGGCTACACCTTC
TRBV5-4	TRBD1	TRBJ2-2	.	CASSAGTANTGELFF	TGTGCCAGCAGCGCTGGGACAGCGAACACCGGGGAGCTGTTTTTT
TRBV25-1	TRBD1	TRBJ1-5	.	CASSVGQGGNQPQHF	TGTGCCAGCAGTGTCGGGCAGGGGGGCAATCAGCCCCAGCATTTT
TRBV11-3	TRBD2	TRBJ2-3	.	CASSVDGGAPDTQYF	TGTGCCAGCAGCGTTGACGGGGGGGCCCCCGATACGCAGTATTTT
TRBV12-3/TRBV12-4	.	TRBJ1-2	once	CASSSMTLYGYTF	TGTGCCAGCAGTTCCATGACACTCTATGGCTACACCTTC
TRBV21-1	.	TRBJ1-4	.	CASSKRGQINEKLFF	TGTGCCAGCAGCAAGCGGGGGCAGATTAATGAAAAACTGTTTTTT
TRBV9	TRBD2	TRBJ2-2	.	CASSPPGGSTGELFF	TGTGCCAGCAGCCCGCCGGGGGGTAGTACCGGGGAGCTGTTTTTT
TRBV27	.	TRBJ2-2	.	CASSLSAGLYYTGELFF	TGTGCCAGCAGTTTATCTGCCGGTTTGTATTACACCGGGGAGCTGTTTTTT
TRBV7-9	TRBD2	TRBJ2-5	.	CASSLTSGAETQYF	TGTGCCAGCAGCTTAACTAGCGGGGCAGAGACCCAGTACTTC
TRBV19	.	TRBJ1-1	.	CASSLGQLNTEAFF	TGTGCCAGTAGTTTAGGACAATTGAACACTGAAGCTTTCTTT
TRBV7-6	.	TRBJ1-1	.	CASSSAGQTNTEAFF	TGTGCCAGCAGCTCGGCGGGGCAGACGAACACTGAAGCTTTCTTT
TRBV13	.	TRBJ1-2	.	CASSFTGSDYGYTF	TGTGCCAGCAGCTTCACAGGGTCGGACTATGGCTACACCTTC
TRBV5-4	TRBD2	TRBJ2-2	.	CASSPGLAGNTGELFF	TGTGCCAGCAGTCCCGGACTAGCGGGGAACACCGGGGAGCTGTTTTTT
TRBV27	TRBD1	TRBJ1-6	.	CASSLLGQGSRSPLHF	TGTGCCAGCAGTTTGCTAGGACAGGGTTCACGATCACCCCTCCACTTT
TRBV6-2/TRBV6-3	.	TRBJ2-1	.	CASSSPGNEQFF	TGTGCCAGCAGCTCCCCGGGCAATGAGCAGTTCTTC
TRBV5-1	TRBD1	TRBJ2-1	.	CASSAGTGGERRFF	TGCGCCAGCAGCGCCGGGACAGGGGGCGAACGGAGGTTCTTC
TRBV7-2	.	TRBJ1-4	.	CASSLGGLEKLFF	TGTGCCAGCAGCTTAGGGGGGCTTGAAAAACTGTTTTTT
TRBV4-1	.	TRBJ2-2	few	CASSRGGLGGTGELFF	TGCGCCAGCAGCCGTGGGGGACTCGGGGGCACCGGGGAGCTGTTTTTT
TRBV7-2	.	TRBJ2-7	.	CASREYRTSYEQYF	TGTGCCAGCAGGGAATACAGGACCTCCTACGAGCAGTACTTC
TRBV4-3	TRBD1	TRBJ2-2	.	CASSQVGQGNTGELFF	TGCGCCAGCAGCCAAGTGGGACAGGGGAACACCGGGGAGCTGTTTTTT
TRBV18	TRBD1	TRBJ1-5	.	CASSTRQGADQPQHF	TGTGCCAGCTCAACGAGACAGGGGGCGGATCAGCCCCAGCATTTT
TRBV7-2	.	TRBJ2-3	.	CASSLDSATDTQYF	TGTGCCAGCAGCTTAGACTCTGCCACAGATACGCAGTATTTT
TRBV5-5	TRBD1	TRBJ2-3	.	CATTSGTGGPDTQYF	TGTGCCACAACCTCCGGGACAGGGGGACCAGATACGCAGTATTTT
TRBV7-2	.	TRBJ1-3	.	CASSLLPMGQLNTIYF	TGTGCCAGCAGCTTACTCCCCATGGGACAACTTAACACCATATATTTT
TRBV6-6	TRBD1	TRBJ1-5	.	CASTTGVGNQPQHF	TGTGCCAGCACTACAGGGGTGGGCAATCAGCCCCAGCATTTT
TRBV23-1	.	TRBJ1-2	.	CASSQSGGPGYTF	TGCGCCAGCAGTCAATCTGGAGGTCCTGGCTACACCTTC
TRBV6-5	TRBD1	TRBJ1-2	.	CASSRTGQDNYGYTF	TGTGCCAGCAGCCGTACTGGACAGGACAACTATGGCTACACCTTC
TRBV29-1	TRBD1	TRBJ1-1	.	CSGTDRGTAEAFF	TGCAGCGGAACCGACAGGGGAACGGCTGAAGCTTTCTTT
TRBV10-3	.	TRBJ2-7	few	CAISANYEQYF	TGTGCCATCAGCGCGAACTACGAGCAGTACTTC
TRBV28	.	TRBJ1-1	.	CASSNIASRGPRAAFF	TGTGCCAGCAGTAACATAGCGTCGCGGGGCCCTAGGGCCGCTTTCTTT